This TCR beta chain comes out of a study of T cell responses to AZD1222 COVID-19 vaccine. Points from the study as a whole: Donor demographics were predominantly white British with a female majority; clonal diversity may be underestimated. Only after the peak T cell response were repertoires sampled. Baseline serostatus was positive in only a handful of AZD1222 recipients. Unmutated variant regions are reportedly targeted by nearly half of spike-specific TCRs.

The V end was cut by 6 bases, the J end by 2 bases, with 17 bases between. The CDR3 totals 16 residues. CDR1 and CDR2 (germline): SGHVS, FQNEAQ. Assay: immunoSEQ multiplex PCR; the TCRdb copy retains only in-frame clones and omits some. The sample comprises some 150,000 clones, about 89% of which are singletons, and 2.5% to 3.5% rests with the top ten. A word on this clone: Its antigen is still unknown.

Specimen: peripheral blood, collected on day 0 of AZD1222 vaccination. The sequence derives from an adult in good health. The V call is TRBV7-8, the J call TRBJ1-5, with unresolved D. The CDR3 region is CASSYGRVGGNQPQHF. As DNA, the CDR3 is TGTGCCAGCAGTTACGGGCGGGTCGGAGGCAATCAGCCCCAGCATTTT. Full variable domain (rest looked up from reference TRBV7-8 and TRBJ1-5): GAGVSQSPRYKVAKRGQDVALRCDPISGHVSLFWYQQALGQGPEFLTYFQNEAQLDKSGLPSDRFFAERPEGSVSTLKIQRTQQEDSAVYLCASSYGRVGGNQPQHFGDGTRLSIL.